This T cell receptor (beta chain) was captured in a study of CD8+ T cells in alopecia areata. Study results and limitations: In blood and scalp, many expanded lesional clones persisted during tofacitinib.

Worth noting for this clone: Its specificity is unknown.

Germline CDR1 reads SGHNT; CDR2 reads YYREEE (reference sequence). The ends were cut back, 6 bases at V and 2 bases at J, with 20 bases in the middle. This CDR3 has 16 residues. RNA was isolated and reverse transcribed to cDNA, the sequencing template. Produced via immunoSEQ multiplex PCR; TCRdb's table is partial and in-frame only. The table has 250,000 to 350,000 clones, about 62% seen once. Treatment indicated: oral pan-JAK inhibitor, 5-10 mg twice daily. The chain recombines TRBV5-4 with TRBJ1-2; D perhaps matches TRBD1 (5 bases). Here the sequenced sample was CD4+ T cells sorted from blood, taken around week 54, from a patient treated with tofacitinib. The TCR was taken from a human donor with alopecia areata. The CDR3 region has the DNA TGTGCCAGCACCTCCGGGTGGGGCAACGACAACTATGGCTACACCTTC. It translates to CASTSGWGNDNYGYTF.